The 30 T cell receptor beta chains reported below all come from one sample, sequenced in a study of OX40 agonist ivuxolimab in advanced cancers. Profiling relied on immunoSEQ multiplex PCR, and the TCRdb table lists in-frame clones only, not all of them. The data hold roughly 60,000 clones, with approximately 90% observed a single time. The specimen was CD4+ or CD8+ T cells sorted from blood, collected in a trial of the OX40 agonist ivuxolimab. The receptors were sampled from an adult with an advanced solid tumor such as melanoma, head and neck, liver or kidney cancer.

The rearrangement uses TRBV9 and TRBJ2-1; 9 bases are a match to TRBD2. This CDR3 comprises 15 residues. With 0 bases clipped from V and 7 bases from J, the junction kept 5 bases outside the gene matches. CDR1 is SGDLS, CDR2 YYNGEE, per germline. For the CDR3, the DNA is TGTGCCAGCAGCGTAGTAGCGGGAGTGACGAATGAGCAGTTCTTC. As protein: CASSVVAGVTNEQFF.

The chain carries TRBV5-8 and TRBJ2-1; 7 nucleotides line up with TRBD2. CDR3 size: 15 residues. V lost 0 bases to trimming and J lost 1 base; unmatched junction nucleotides: 1. Looked up from germline, CDR1 is SGHTS and CDR2 is YDEGEE. In nucleotides, the CDR3 is TGTGCCAGCAGCTTGGGGACTAGTTCCTACAATGAGCAGTTCTTC. Amino acid sequence: CASSLGTSSYNEQFF.

The table lists this clone with a count of one. As DNA, the CDR3 is TGTGCCATCACGACTAGCGGGAGAGGGGGTGAGCAGTTCTTC. As protein: CAITTSGRGGEQFF. The chain recombines TRBV10-3 with TRBJ2-1; 12 bases match TRBD2. This CDR3 is built from 14 residues. V was pared by 7 bases and J by 9 bases, with 7 bases of the junction left unmatched. From germline, CDR1 is ENHRY and CDR2 SYGVKD.

Only one count was recorded for this clone. V usage is TRBV27 and J usage is TRBJ2-1, with D tentatively TRBD1 or TRBD2 (5 bases each). V lost 6 bases and J lost 8, with 14 bases in between. Germline V lookup: CDR1 MNHEY, CDR2 SMNVEV (reference sequence). The length of the CDR3 is 13 residues. CDR3 in amino acids: CASSPGAMDEQFF. The CDR3 nucleotides read TGTGCCAGCAGCCCCGGGGCGATGGATGAGCAGTTCTTC.

This chain connects TRBV7-9 to TRBJ2-5, with D possibly matching TRBD1 (6 bases). This CDR3 region has 18 residues. The ends were cut back, 2 bases at V and 2 bases at J, with 21 bases in the middle. Germline CDR1 and CDR2: SEHNR and FQNEAQ (reference sequence). Written as DNA, the CDR3 is TGTGCCAGCAGCTTATCCGGAACAGGGTTTCTCCAACAAGAGACCCAGTACTTC. The encoded protein is CASSLSGTGFLQQETQYF.

This chain joins TRBV7-2 and TRBJ1-5; D unclear. V lost 1 base, J lost 4 bases, and 14 bases lay in between. This CDR3 is built from 16 residues. Germline V lookup: CDR1 SGHTA, CDR2 FQGNSA. The CDR3 region has the DNA TGTGCCAGCAGCTTAGGAGCCGGTTACCCTAATCAGCCCCAGCATTTT. This sequence encodes CASSLGAGYPNQPQHF.

This sequence joins TRBV7-2 and TRBJ2-1; D is possibly TRBD1 (6 bases). The germline V gene encodes CDR1 SGHTA and CDR2 FQGNSA. V shed 4 bases and J shed 6 bases, with 19 bases lying between them. The CDR3 contains 16 residues. The CDR3 loop reads CASSSPQGSRGNEQFF. Written as DNA, the CDR3 is TGTGCCAGCAGCTCTCCCCAGGGGTCTCGGGGCAATGAGCAGTTCTTC. Full variable domain (rest looked up from reference TRBV7-2 and TRBJ2-1): GAGVSQSPSNKVTEKGKDVELRCDPISGHTALYWYRQSLGQGLEFLIYFQGNSAPDKSGLPSDRFSAERTGGSVSTLTIQRTQQEDSAVYLCASSSPQGSRGNEQFFGPGTRLTVL.

The gene calls are TRBV7-9 and TRBJ2-3, with D possibly matching TRBD2 (5 bases). With 5 bases removed from V and 3 bases from J, the gap between germline ends came to 9 bases. The CDR3 contains 13 residues. Looked up from germline, CDR1 is SEHNR and CDR2 is FQNEAQ (reference sequence). The CDR3 DNA reads TGTGCCAGCAGCCACCCGGGGACAGATACGCAGTATTTT. Its translation is CASSHPGTDTQYF. Together with reference TRBV7-9 and TRBJ2-3, the CDR3 gives the full variable domain: DTGVSQNPRHKITKRGQNVTFRCDPISEHNRLYWYRQTLGQGPEFLTYFQNEAQLEKSRLLSDRFSAERPKGSFSTLEIQRTEQGDSAMYLCASSHPGTDTQYFGPGTRLTVL.

The genes are TRBV7-6 and TRBJ1-2; 8 nucleotides match TRBD1. With 6 bases clipped from V and 3 bases from J, the junction kept 6 bases outside the gene matches. The CDR3 is 14 amino acids. Germline V gives CDR1 SGHVS, CDR2 FNYEAQ. CDR3 DNA: TGTGCCAGCAGTCCAGGGGGCACCGACTATGGCTACACCTTC. Translating gives CASSPGGTDYGYTF.

This chain links TRBV19 with TRBJ2-2, with TRBD1 as a possible D gene (5 bases). With 7 bases removed from V and 4 bases from J, the gap between germline ends came to 19 bases. From germline, CDR1 is LNHDA and CDR2 SQIVND (reference sequence). This CDR3 contains 16 residues. The CDR3 loop is CASTPFNRGITGELFF. The CDR3 DNA follows: TGTGCCAGTACCCCTTTTAATAGGGGCATCACCGGGGAGCTGTTTTTT.

This rearrangement joins TRBV9 to TRBJ2-1, with 8 positions matching TRBD2. The CDR3 is 15 amino acids. CDR1 SGDLS and CDR2 YYNGEE come from the germline V gene. J lost 10 bases, V lost 4 bases, and 13 bases had no gene match. The DNA of the CDR3 is TGTGCCAGCAGCCACGTGGCGCGGGAGGCGGAAGAGCAGTTCTTC. As protein: CASSHVAREAEEQFF.

The chain uses TRBV4-3 and TRBJ2-7; 13 bases are shared with TRBD2. The CDR3 consists of 16 residues. Germline CDR1 and CDR2: LGHNA and YSLEER. J was trimmed by 2 bases and V by 3 bases; bases with no gene match: 4. The CDR3, as DNA: TGCGCCAGCAGCCACGGGACTAGCGGGACCCCCTACGAGCAGTACTTC. This gives the protein CASSHGTSGTPYEQYF.

V gene TRBV6-6 combines with J gene TRBJ2-1; a possible D gene is TRBD2 (5 bases). V lost 1 base and J 8 bases, leaving 9 bases between the germline ends. The CDR3 has 13 amino acids. Looked up from germline, CDR1 is MNHNY and CDR2 is SVGAGI (reference sequence). The CDR3 bases are TGTGCCAGCAGTTACTTACTAGAAGATGAGCAGTTCTTC. Its translation is CASSYLLEDEQFF.

Written as DNA, the CDR3 is TGTGCAAGTCGCCCGCAACAGGGGAACACCGGGGAGCTGTTTTTT. This codes for CASRPQQGNTGELFF. The J gene is TRBJ2-2, the V gene TRBV12-2; the table names TRBD1, a call not compared with the DNA. TRBV12-2 is marked as a pseudogene. This CDR3 has 15 residues.

The chain employs TRBV6-5 and TRBJ2-1; 9 bases agree with TRBD1. V dropped 8 bases and J dropped 9; count of bases not matched to a gene: 14. The CDR3 extends over 15 amino acids. The germline V gene has CDR1 MNHEY and CDR2 SVGAGI. CDR3 sequence: CASYAGTGRKGEQFF. CDR3 DNA: TGTGCCAGCTACGCCGGGACAGGGCGAAAGGGTGAGCAGTTCTTC.

The chain joins TRBV19 to TRBJ1-1, with a weak D call TRBD1 (5 bases). CDR1 and CDR2 from the germline V gene are LNHDA and SQIVND (reference sequence). This CDR3 comprises 13 residues. The V end lost 3 bases, the J end lost 10 bases, and 15 bases lay between the germline ends. In DNA, the CDR3 is TGTGCCAGTAGTATTGGCTGGCAGGGTTTAGCTTTCTTT. Translating it yields CASSIGWQGLAFF.

The chain links TRBV6-5 to TRBJ2-3, with 9 bases fitting TRBD2. V dropped 2 bases and J dropped 6; count of bases not matched to a gene: 6. This CDR3 has 15 amino acids. Germline values: CDR1 MNHEY, CDR2 SVGAGI. CDR3 in DNA: TGTGCCAGCAGTTACGGCGGGAGGGCCGGGGATACGCAGTATTTT. This encodes CASSYGGRAGDTQYF.

This sequence joins TRBV27 and TRBJ2-7, with 8 positions matching TRBD1. J lost 3 bases, V lost 6 bases, and 10 bases had no gene match. The CDR3 has 15 residues. Germline loops: CDR1 MNHEY, CDR2 SMNVEV (reference sequence). The chain's CDR3 is CASSSSTGGFYEQYF. CDR3 DNA: TGTGCCAGCAGCTCGAGCACAGGGGGTTTCTACGAGCAGTACTTC.

The chain employs TRBV11-2 and TRBJ2-1; D call uncertain. CDR3 size: 12 residues. V lost 1 base and J lost 8, with 6 bases in between. Germline assignment: CDR1 SGHAT and CDR2 FQNNGV. CDR3 in amino acids: CASSLGNHEQFF. CDR3 DNA sequence: TGTGCCAGCAGCTTAGGCAATCATGAGCAGTTCTTC.

This chain links TRBV29-1 with TRBJ2-1, with D hard to call. The germline CDR1 and CDR2 sequences are SQVTM and ANQGSEA. The CDR3 totals 10 residues. V lost 5 bases and J lost 8, with 7 bases in between. CDR3 amino acids: CSVSSDEQFF. The CDR3 DNA reads as TGCAGCGTTTCCTCGGATGAGCAGTTCTTC.

The gene calls are TRBV6-1 and TRBJ1-5, with D unclear. The ends were cut back, 8 bases at V and 4 bases at J, with 18 bases in the middle. Per germline, CDR1 MNHNS and CDR2 SASEGT. This CDR3 has 15 amino acids. DNA of the CDR3: TGTGCCAGCTCGTCGAGATCTAACCGAAATCAGCCCCAGCATTTT. Translated, it gives CASSSRSNRNQPQHF.

This chain joins TRBV6-5 and TRBJ2-6; no clear D. Trimming cost V 2 bases and J 4 bases, with 9 bases left between them. This CDR3 has 15 amino acids. The germline CDR1 and CDR2 sequences are MNHEY and SVGAGI. The CDR3 loop is CASSYMGMGANVLTF. The CDR3 DNA reads as TGTGCCAGCAGTTACATGGGAATGGGGGCCAACGTCCTGACTTTC.

The rearrangement uses TRBV6-5 and TRBJ2-5, with D possibly TRBD2 on 7 matching bases. Germline V gene lookup returns CDR1 MNHEY and CDR2 SVGAGI. V was clipped by 6 bases and J by 5 bases, with 19 bases between them. The CDR3 totals 15 residues. CDR3: CASRPPLGGAETQYF. The CDR3, as DNA: TGTGCCAGCAGGCCACCCCTGGGGGGGGCGGAGACCCAGTACTTC.

The chain employs TRBV10-3 and TRBJ1-5; D gene ambiguous. Germline assignment: CDR1 ENHRY and CDR2 SYGVKD. The CDR3 loop spans 13 amino acids. V was clipped by 2 bases and J by 9 bases, with 11 bases between them. Here the CDR3 reads CAISEAGLTPQHF. In DNA form, the CDR3 reads TGTGCCATCAGTGAGGCAGGCCTCACGCCCCAGCATTTT.

The chain uses TRBV4-3 and TRBJ2-1, with TRBD2 matching 7 bases. The ends lost 0 bases at V and 9 bases at J; junction bases unmatched: 17. The CDR3 loop spans 18 amino acids. The germline gives CDR1 LGHNA, CDR2 YSLEER. The CDR3 protein is CASSQDRHGLDFISEQFF. Here the CDR3 DNA reads TGCGCCAGCAGCCAAGATCGCCATGGACTAGATTTTATCAGTGAGCAGTTCTTC.

This chain links TRBV10-1 with TRBJ2-1; 7 bases align to TRBD1. Trimming took 4 bases from V and 2 from J; bases not matched to a gene: 8. This CDR3 has 16 residues. Per germline, CDR1 WNHNN and CDR2 SYGVQD (reference sequence). The CDR3 sequence: CASSGRKGAAYNEQFF. CDR3 sequence (DNA): TGCGCCAGCAGTGGGCGCAAGGGGGCGGCCTACAATGAGCAGTTCTTC.

The chain is built from TRBV6-5 and TRBJ1-2; TRBD1 is a possible D gene (6 bases). This CDR3 spans 13 amino acids. Trimming pared 6 bases from V and 8 bases from J, leaving 16 bases between. CDR1 and CDR2 (germline): MNHEY, SVGAGI. The CDR3 DNA reads as TGTGCCAGCAGAACACAGGGTTCTGACGGCTACACCTTC. Translation: CASRTQGSDGYTF.

The rearrangement joins TRBV19 to TRBJ2-7; TRBD2 matches at 9 bases. V was clipped by 1 base and J by 7 bases; unmatched bases: 5. The V gene's germline CDR1 is LNHDA and CDR2 SQIVND (reference sequence). CDR3 size: 14 residues. CDR3 bases: TGTGCCAGTAGTATAGCTAGCGGGACAAGAGAGCAGTACTTC. As protein: CASSIASGTREQYF. Combining the CDR3 with reference TRBV19 and TRBJ2-7 gives the whole variable domain DGGITQSPKYLFRKEGQNVTLSCEQNLNHDAMYWYRQDPGQGLRLIYYSQIVNDFQKGDIAEGYSVSREKKESFPLTVTSAQKNPTAFYLCASSIASGTREQYFGPGTRLTVT.

V is TRBV4-3 and J is TRBJ2-3; 9 bases line up with TRBD2. The V and J ends lost 0 bases and 2 bases, in that order; junction bases with no gene match: 3. Germline V gene lookup returns CDR1 LGHNA and CDR2 YSLEER. The CDR3 covers 16 residues. The CDR3 protein is CASSQDAGGLTDTQYF. CDR3 nucleotide sequence: TGCGCCAGCAGCCAAGATGCGGGAGGGCTCACAGATACGCAGTATTTT.

This chain's CDR3 is CASSLTGGDQPQHF. The CDR3 coding sequence is TGTGCCAGCAGCTTGACAGGGGGCGATCAGCCCCAGCATTTT. The chain links TRBV28 to TRBJ1-5; 10 nucleotides align to TRBD1. This CDR3 is 14 amino acids long. V shed 6 bases and J 5 bases; nucleotides not matched to a gene: 4. Looked up from germline, CDR1 is MDHEN and CDR2 is SYDVKM.